This T cell receptor (beta chain) comes out of a study of post-analysis software for immune sequencing data. On this clonotype: Antigen: not known.

Included in the TCR beta cDNA libraries were unique molecular identifiers. One entry per CDR3 protein, called by TCRdb with MiXCR from the PCR reads. The table has around 260,000 distinct CDR3 sequences, 36% seen once. Study conclusions and caveats: Patients with multiple sclerosis recorded significantly lower normalized Chao1 diversity than controls, the study found.

The receptor's source is a girl aged 5-17 years with multiple sclerosis. The source material was blood.

DNA of the CDR3: TGTGCCAGCAGCTCGGGACAGGGGGCAAATGAGCAGTTCTTC. This translates into CASSSGQGANEQFF. The rearrangement joins TRBV7-2 to TRBJ2-1, with TRBD1 matching over 12 bases. Per germline, CDR1 SGHTA and CDR2 FQGNSA. The CDR3 runs to 14 residues. V shed 4 bases and J 7 bases; nucleotides not matched to a gene: 2. Using reference TRBV7-2 and TRBJ2-1 for the parts outside the CDR3, the full variable domain is GAGVSQSPSNKVTEKGKDVELRCDPISGHTALYWYRQSLGQGLEFLIYFQGNSAPDKSGLPSDRFSAERTGGSVSTLTIQRTQQEDSAVYLCASSSGQGANEQFFGPGTRLTVL.